What follows describes a single T cell receptor (beta chain). The data were taken from a study of shared clonotypes between healthy human individuals. The CDR3 runs 13 residues. Germline values: CDR1 SGHDN, CDR2 FVKESK. Deletions cut 3 bases from V and 5 bases from J, with 8 bases between. TCRdb's table, derived via immunoSEQ multiplex PCR, lists solely in-frame clones and lacks some. This sample yields some 300,000 clones, of which less than 75% are seen a single time; more than 9% belongs to the top ten. This receptor was taken from a man under 40 in good health. Sequencing input: memory CD4+ T cells sorted from blood. The sample's subset: CD45RA-negative fraction. This chain uses TRBV14 with TRBJ1-5; the D gene is possibly TRBD1 (5 bases). The CDR3 nucleotides are TGTGCCAGCAGCCATGGAGGGGATCAGCCCCAGCATTTT. It translates to CASSHGGDQPQHF.